The clone carrying this T cell receptor beta chain was seen more than once but under ten times. Its matching antigen is unknown. Sorting based on CD45RO/CCR7/CD25/CD127/CD95/CD27 separated CD4+ naive, central memory, regulatory and stem cell-like memory cells. The isolated RNA, all of it, was reverse transcribed, so expressed TCRB transcripts were what got sequenced. Libraries were prepared by immunoSEQ multiplex PCR; TCRdb keeps only in-frame clonotypes and omits some of them. The data hold about 220,000 clones, with under 13% observed a single time. This specimen belongs to a study of beta chain features in type 1 diabetes. Study conclusions and caveats: Among type 1 diabetes patients, VDJ junctions had fewer insertions and more deletions. The question left open here concerned HLA type influencing TCRB rearrangement.

The CDR3 covers 14 residues. The V gene lost 6 bases and the J gene lost 2 bases, with 11 bases spanning the gap. Per the germline V gene, CDR1 is MNHGY and CDR2 is SAAAGT. This clonotype was sampled from a man between 18 and 35 years old in good health. The specimen was central memory CD4+ T cells from blood. The chain recombines TRBV6-8 with TRBJ1-5, with D unresolved. The DNA for the CDR3 is TGTGCCAGCAGCCTCGATAGGGGCAATCAGCCCCAGCATTTT. This gives the protein CASSLDRGNQPQHF.